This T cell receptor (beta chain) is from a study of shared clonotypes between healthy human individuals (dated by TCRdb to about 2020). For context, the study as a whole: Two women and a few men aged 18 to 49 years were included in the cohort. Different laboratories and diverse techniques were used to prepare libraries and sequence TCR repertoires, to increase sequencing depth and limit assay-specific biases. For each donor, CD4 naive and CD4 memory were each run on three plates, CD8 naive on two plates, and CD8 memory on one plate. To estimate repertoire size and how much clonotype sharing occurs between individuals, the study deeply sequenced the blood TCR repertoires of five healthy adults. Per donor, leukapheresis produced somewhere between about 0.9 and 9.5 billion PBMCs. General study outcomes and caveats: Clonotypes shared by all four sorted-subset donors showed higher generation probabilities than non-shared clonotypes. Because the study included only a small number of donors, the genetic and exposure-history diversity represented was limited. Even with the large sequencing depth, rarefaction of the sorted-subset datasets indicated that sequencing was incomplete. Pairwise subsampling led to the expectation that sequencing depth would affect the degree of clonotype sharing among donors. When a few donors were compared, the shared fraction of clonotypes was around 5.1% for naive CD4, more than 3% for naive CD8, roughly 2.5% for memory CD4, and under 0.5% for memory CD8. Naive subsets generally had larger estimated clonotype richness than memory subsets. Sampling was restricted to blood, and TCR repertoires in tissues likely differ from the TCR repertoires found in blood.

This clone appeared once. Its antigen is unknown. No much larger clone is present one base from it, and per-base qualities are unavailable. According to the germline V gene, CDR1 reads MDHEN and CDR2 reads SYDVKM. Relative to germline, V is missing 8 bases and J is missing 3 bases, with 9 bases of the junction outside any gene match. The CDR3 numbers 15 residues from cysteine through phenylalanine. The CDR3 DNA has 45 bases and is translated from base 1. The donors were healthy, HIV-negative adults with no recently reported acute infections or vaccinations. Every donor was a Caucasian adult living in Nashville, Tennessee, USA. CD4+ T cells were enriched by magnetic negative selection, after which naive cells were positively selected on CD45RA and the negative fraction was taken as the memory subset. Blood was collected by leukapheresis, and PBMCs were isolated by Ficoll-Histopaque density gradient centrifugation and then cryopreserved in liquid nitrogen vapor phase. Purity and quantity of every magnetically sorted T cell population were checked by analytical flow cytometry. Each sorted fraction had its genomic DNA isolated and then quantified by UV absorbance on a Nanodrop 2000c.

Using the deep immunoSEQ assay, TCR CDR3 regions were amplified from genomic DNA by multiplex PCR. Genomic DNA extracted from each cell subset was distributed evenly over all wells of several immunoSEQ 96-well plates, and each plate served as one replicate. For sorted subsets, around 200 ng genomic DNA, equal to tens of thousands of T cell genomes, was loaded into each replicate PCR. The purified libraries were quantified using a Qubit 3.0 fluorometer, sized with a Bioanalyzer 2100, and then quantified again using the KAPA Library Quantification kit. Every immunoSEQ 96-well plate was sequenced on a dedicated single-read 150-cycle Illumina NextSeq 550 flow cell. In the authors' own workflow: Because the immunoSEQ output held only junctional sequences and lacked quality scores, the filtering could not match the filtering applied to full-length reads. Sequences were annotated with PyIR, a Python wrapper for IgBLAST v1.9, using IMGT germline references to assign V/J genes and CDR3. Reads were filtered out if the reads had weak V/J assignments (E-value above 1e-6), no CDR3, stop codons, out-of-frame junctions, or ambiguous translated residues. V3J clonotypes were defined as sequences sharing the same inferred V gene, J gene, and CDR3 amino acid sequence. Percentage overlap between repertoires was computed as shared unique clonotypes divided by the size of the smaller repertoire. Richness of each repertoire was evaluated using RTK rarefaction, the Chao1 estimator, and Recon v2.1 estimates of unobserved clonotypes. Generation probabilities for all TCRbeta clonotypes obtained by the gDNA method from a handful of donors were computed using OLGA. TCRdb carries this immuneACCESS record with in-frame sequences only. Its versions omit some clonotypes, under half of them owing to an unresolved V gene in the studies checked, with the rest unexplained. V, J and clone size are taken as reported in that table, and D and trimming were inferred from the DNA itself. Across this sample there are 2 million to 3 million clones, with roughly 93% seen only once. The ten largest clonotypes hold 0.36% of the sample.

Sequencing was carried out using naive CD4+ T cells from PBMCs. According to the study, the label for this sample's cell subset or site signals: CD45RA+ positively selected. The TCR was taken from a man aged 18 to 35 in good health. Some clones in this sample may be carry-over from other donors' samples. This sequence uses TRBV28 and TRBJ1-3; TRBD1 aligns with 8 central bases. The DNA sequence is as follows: TGTGCCAGCTGGGATCAGGGGGCTTATGGAAACACCATATATTTT. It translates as CASWDQGAYGNTIYF.